Following are 5 T cell receptor beta chains from one sample sequenced in a study of T cell responses to AZD1222 COVID-19 vaccine. TCRdb's copy holds only in-frame clones and misses some; the assay was immunoSEQ multiplex PCR. The table shows around 120,000 clones, with about 90% occurring only once. This specimen was peripheral blood, taken on day 0 of AZD1222 vaccination. The receptors derive from an adult in good health.

CDR3 sequence: CASTTGIGQPQHF. The CDR3 coding sequence is TGTGCCAGTACCACAGGGATAGGGCAGCCCCAGCATTTT. J is TRBJ1-5 and V is TRBV19; the D gene is possibly TRBD1 (6 bases). Germline V gene sequence: CDR1 LNHDA, CDR2 SQIVND (reference sequence). There are 13 residues in the CDR3. The germline V and J ends were trimmed by 7 bases and 7 bases, with 14 bases remaining between them.

The chain uses TRBV3-1 (or the pseudogene TRBV3-2) and TRBJ1-3; D is uncertain. Germline V gene lookup returns CDR1 LGHDT and CDR2 YNNKEL (reference sequence). This CDR3 contains 13 residues. Trimming pared 5 bases from V and 0 bases from J, leaving 5 bases between. The DNA for the CDR3 is TGTGCCAGCAGCTCCCACTCTGGAAACACCATATATTTT. Its protein product is CASSSHSGNTIYF.

The gene calls are TRBV7-2 and TRBJ1-1; no reliable D call. The CDR3 contains 13 residues. The V and J ends lost 3 bases and 1 base respectively, with 6 bases between them. The germline V gene encodes CDR1 SGHTA and CDR2 FQGNSA. The CDR3 nucleotides read TGTGCCAGCAGCTTCTCCGGGAACACTGAAGCTTTCTTT. It specifies CASSFSGNTEAFF.

The chain uses TRBV4-1 and TRBJ1-5; maybe TRBD1 (5 bases). V lost 1 base and J 8 bases, leaving 9 bases between the germline ends. Per the germline V gene, CDR1 is MGHRA and CDR2 is YSYEKL. This CDR3 has 13 residues. The CDR3 protein is CASSQVIREPQHF. DNA for the CDR3: TGCGCCAGCAGCCAAGTTATCAGGGAGCCCCAGCATTTT.

This clone was seen a handful of times. The chain joins TRBV24-1 to TRBJ2-1, with 8 positions matching TRBD1. The CDR3 is 12 residues long. Trimming cost V 11 bases and J 10 bases; bases outside gene matches: 9. Germline lookup yields CDR1 KGHDR and CDR2 SFDVKD. CDR3 sequence: CAISTTGAEQFF. As DNA, the CDR3 is TGTGCCATCTCTACGACAGGGGCCGAGCAGTTCTTC.